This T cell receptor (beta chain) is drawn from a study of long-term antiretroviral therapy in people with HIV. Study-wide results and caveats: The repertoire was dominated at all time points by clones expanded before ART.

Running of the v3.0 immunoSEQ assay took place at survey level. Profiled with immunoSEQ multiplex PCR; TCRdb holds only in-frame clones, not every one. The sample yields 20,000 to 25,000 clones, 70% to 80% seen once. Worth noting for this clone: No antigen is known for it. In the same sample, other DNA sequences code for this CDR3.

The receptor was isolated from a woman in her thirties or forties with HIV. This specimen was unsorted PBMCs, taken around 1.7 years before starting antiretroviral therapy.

The CDR3 sequence is CASSTGGTYEQYF. The CDR3 DNA reads TGCGCCAGCAGCACAGGAGGGACATACGAGCAGTACTTC. V and J are TRBV5-1 and TRBJ2-7; D tentatively fits TRBD1 or TRBD2 (6 bases each). V lost 4 bases and J lost 4, with 12 bases in between. The CDR3 is made up of 13 amino acids. Germline values: CDR1 SGHRS, CDR2 YFSETQ.